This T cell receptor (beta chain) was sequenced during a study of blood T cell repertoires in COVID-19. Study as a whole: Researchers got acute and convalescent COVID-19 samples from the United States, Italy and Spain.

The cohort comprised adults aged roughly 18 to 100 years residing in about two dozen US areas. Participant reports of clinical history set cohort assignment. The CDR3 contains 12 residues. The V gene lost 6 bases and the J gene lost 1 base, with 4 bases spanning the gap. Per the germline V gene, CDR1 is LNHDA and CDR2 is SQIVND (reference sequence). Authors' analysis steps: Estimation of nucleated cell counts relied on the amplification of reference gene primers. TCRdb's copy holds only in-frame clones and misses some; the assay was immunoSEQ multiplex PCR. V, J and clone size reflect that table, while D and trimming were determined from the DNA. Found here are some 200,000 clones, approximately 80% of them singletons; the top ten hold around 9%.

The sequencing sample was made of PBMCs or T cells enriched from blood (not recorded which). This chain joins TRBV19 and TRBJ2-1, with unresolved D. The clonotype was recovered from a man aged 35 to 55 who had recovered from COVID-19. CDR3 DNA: TGTGCCAGTAGCGGTTCCTACAATGAGCAGTTCTTC. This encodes CASSGSYNEQFF. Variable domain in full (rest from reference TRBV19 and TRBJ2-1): DGGITQSPKYLFRKEGQNVTLSCEQNLNHDAMYWYRQDPGQGLRLIYYSQIVNDFQKGDIAEGYSVSREKKESFPLTVTSAQKNPTAFYLCASSGSYNEQFFGPGTRLTVL.